This T cell receptor beta chain stems from a study of chemoradiotherapy in HPV16-positive cancers. The study, taken as a whole, reports: Candidate HPV-specific clones and E7-related TCR motifs grew in tumor during treatment. HPV-specific T cells were functionally defined from only a couple of HPV16-positive patients.

Of note for this clone: Its antigen is not identified.

Germline V gives CDR1 MGHRA, CDR2 YSYEKL. The CDR3 consists of 16 residues. V was trimmed by 4 bases and J by 2 bases, leaving 17 bases between them. The protocol was immunoSEQ multiplex PCR, while the TCRdb copy is restricted to in-frame clones and leaves out a portion. The sample has approximately 17,000 clones; about nine tenths are singletons. Over chemoradiotherapy, repertoires were sampled more than once. The gene calls are TRBV4-1 and TRBJ1-1; maybe TRBD1 (5 bases). This receptor was identified in a human donor with HPV-associated anogenital cancer. This specimen was blood, taken from a patient who underwent chemoradiotherapy. The CDR3 nucleotides are TGCGCCAGCAGCCCAGAGGCCCTTTGGGGCAACACTGAAGCTTTCTTT. It is translated as CASSPEALWGNTEAFF.